This T cell receptor (beta chain) derives from a study of OX40 agonist ivuxolimab in advanced cancers. Only in-frame clones appear in the TCRdb table, and some are missing; sequencing was by immunoSEQ multiplex PCR. The table records some 58,000 clones, approximately 90% of them present only once. Concerning this clone: What it binds is not known.

Study-level findings and limits: More expanded clones were seen, on average, in CD8+ T cells than in CD4+.

The specimen comprised CD4+ or CD8+ T cells sorted from blood, sampled in a trial of the OX40 agonist ivuxolimab. This TCR came from an adult with an advanced solid tumor such as melanoma, head and neck, liver or kidney cancer.

The CDR3 spells CASSLVNQPQHF. The CDR3 bases are TGTGCCAGCAGCCTGGTCAATCAGCCCCAGCATTTT. The V gene is TRBV7-2, the J gene TRBJ1-5, with unresolved D. Trimming took 5 bases from V and 3 from J, leaving 5 bases between them. The V gene's germline CDR1 is SGHTA and CDR2 FQGNSA. The CDR3 consists of 12 residues.